The 18 T cell receptor beta chains given below trace back to one sample, sequenced in a study of technical replicates of blood from a few donors. The data were produced by immunoSEQ multiplex PCR, yet TCRdb's version contains in-frame clones alone and is incomplete. The data hold roughly 72,000 clones, with 94% observed a single time. The sequenced sample was T cells isolated from PBMCs. The receptors here all came from a human donor in good health.

The chain employs TRBV7-9 and TRBJ2-7, with 8 bases fitting TRBD2. This CDR3 contains 15 residues. V lost 4 bases, J lost 5 bases, and 10 bases stayed unmatched. Germline lookup yields CDR1 SEHNR and CDR2 FQNEAQ (reference sequence). CDR3 residues: CASSSTGTSFHEQYF. DNA for the CDR3: TGTGCCAGCAGCTCCACCGGGACTAGTTTCCACGAGCAGTACTTC.

The gene calls are TRBV4-2 and TRBJ2-1, with 9 bases matching TRBD2. Trimming removed 1 base from V and 2 bases from J; junction bases left unmatched: 6. Germline CDR1 and CDR2: LGHNA and YNFKEQ. There are 17 residues in the CDR3. CDR3 sequence reads: CASSQVDGTSTYNEQFF. CDR3 DNA: TGTGCCAGCAGCCAAGTGGATGGGACTAGCACCTACAATGAGCAGTTCTTC.

V is TRBV29-1 and J is TRBJ2-3; weak D call: TRBD1 (5 bases). V was pared by 6 bases and J by 6 bases, with 13 bases between. CDR1 and CDR2 from the germline V gene are SQVTM and ANQGSEA. CDR3 length: 12 residues. The CDR3: CSVRQRTDTQYF. For the CDR3, the DNA is TGCAGCGTGAGACAGAGGACGGATACGCAGTATTTT.

The chain links TRBV7-2 to TRBJ2-7; D not resolved. Germline values: CDR1 SGHTA, CDR2 FQGNSA. CDR3 length equals 14 residues. Trimming removed 3 bases from V and 0 bases from J, with 9 bases in between. The CDR3 here is CASSFVSSSYEQYF. The CDR3 DNA sequence: TGTGCCAGCAGCTTCGTGTCTAGCTCCTACGAGCAGTACTTC.

The chain couples TRBV29-1 to TRBJ2-3; TRBD1 aligns across 10 bases. V lost 4 bases, J lost 4 bases, and 2 bases stayed unmatched. The CDR3 is made up of 13 amino acids. Germline CDR1 is SQVTM and CDR2 is ANQGSEA. The CDR3, as DNA: TGCAGCGTTGGACAGGGGGCACCAGATACGCAGTATTTT. The encoded protein is CSVGQGAPDTQYF.

The V and J genes are TRBV10-3 and TRBJ2-7, with TRBD2 matching 7 bases. The V and J ends lost 5 bases and 3 bases, in that order; junction bases with no gene match: 4. The CDR3 is 13 residues long. Germline assignment: CDR1 ENHRY and CDR2 SYGVKD. The CDR3 loop is CAISSKRDYEQYF. The CDR3 bases are TGTGCCATCAGTTCAAAGCGGGACTACGAGCAGTACTTC.

This clone is a singleton in its sample. The rearrangement joins TRBV18 to TRBJ2-7, with 10 bases matching TRBD2. The V gene end was trimmed by 0 bases and the J gene end by 6 bases; junction bases not matched to a gene: 8. The CDR3 sequence is 16 residues long. Germline CDR1 and CDR2: KGHSH and LQKENI. CDR3 in amino acids: CASSPPAASGGREQYF. CDR3 sequence (DNA): TGTGCCAGCTCACCACCGGCAGCTAGCGGGGGCCGCGAGCAGTACTTC.

V and J are TRBV7-8 and TRBJ2-7; the match to TRBD2 covers 8 bases. Trimming removed 5 bases from V and 4 bases from J; junction bases left unmatched: 4. The CDR3 is made up of 13 amino acids. The germline V gene has CDR1 SGHVS and CDR2 FQNEAQ. CDR3 in amino acids: CASSLTSGYEQYF. DNA of the CDR3: TGTGCCAGCAGCCTCACTAGCGGATACGAGCAGTACTTC.

Here the CDR3 reads CSAAGQPNGYGYTF. CDR3 coding DNA: TGCAGCGCGGCAGGACAGCCTAATGGCTATGGCTACACCTTC. This rearrangement joins TRBV29-1 to TRBJ1-2, with TRBD1 as a possible D gene (6 bases). The length of the CDR3 is 14 residues. V was trimmed by 7 bases and J by 4 bases, leaving 19 bases between them. CDR1 and CDR2 (germline): SQVTM, ANQGSEA.

The chain joins TRBV7-9 to TRBJ1-5; TRBD1 agrees at 10 bases. The CDR3 has 15 residues. After removal of 1 base from V and 6 bases from J, the junction contained 3 bases not matched to a gene. Germline V lookup: CDR1 SEHNR, CDR2 FQNEAQ (reference sequence). CDR3 sequence reads: CASSLGTGGSQPQHF. The CDR3 nucleotides read TGTGCCAGCAGCTTAGGGACAGGGGGTAGTCAGCCCCAGCATTTT.

The J gene is TRBJ2-1, the V gene TRBV20-1; D gene ambiguous. V dropped 0 bases and J dropped 7 bases, with 4 bases sitting between them. Per the germline V gene, CDR1 is DFQATT and CDR2 is SNEGSKA (reference sequence). This CDR3 region has 11 residues. The DNA of the CDR3 is TGCAGTGCTAGAGATATAAATGAGCAGTTCTTC. Amino acid sequence: CSARDINEQFF.

This clone turned up a few times. The gene calls are TRBV27 and TRBJ1-5; D gene uncertain. Trimming pared 2 bases from V and 4 bases from J, leaving 6 bases between. The CDR3 totals 13 residues. The germline V gene has CDR1 MNHEY and CDR2 SMNVEV (reference sequence). The DNA of the CDR3 is TGTGCCAGCAGTTTACAGGTTAATCAGCCCCAGCATTTT. Translation: CASSLQVNQPQHF.

The V call is TRBV7-6, the J call TRBJ2-1; TRBD2 matches 7 bases. CDR1 is SGHVS, CDR2 FNYEAQ, per germline. The CDR3 totals 14 residues. Trimming cost V 1 base and J 7 bases; bases outside gene matches: 4. CDR3 DNA: TGTGCCAGCAGCTTAGGCGGGAGAGGGAATGAGCAGTTCTTC. This encodes CASSLGGRGNEQFF.

J is TRBJ1-2 and V is TRBV19, with TRBD1 matching 7 bases. There are 15 residues in the CDR3. The ends lost 7 bases at V and 0 bases at J; junction bases unmatched: 8. CDR1 is LNHDA and CDR2 is SQIVND in the germline V gene (reference sequence). CDR3 amino acids: CASTVSGQPNYGYTF. The CDR3 region has the DNA TGTGCCAGTACGGTCTCGGGACAGCCTAACTATGGCTACACCTTC.

The rearrangement uses TRBV5-3 and TRBJ2-3; the match to TRBD2 covers 7 bases. TRBV5-3 counts as an open reading frame of uncertain function. The CDR3 length is 16 residues. The V segment lost 4 bases and the J segment 2 bases; nucleotides outside the gene matches: 10. The CDR3 loop is CARSLISSGDTDTQYF. In DNA form, the CDR3 reads TGTGCCAGAAGCCTCATCTCTAGCGGCGACACAGATACGCAGTATTTT.

The V gene is TRBV6-5, the J gene TRBJ1-5, with 7 bases identical to TRBD1. J lost 1 base, V lost 6 bases, and 6 bases had no gene match. CDR3 length: 15 residues. Germline V gene sequence: CDR1 MNHEY, CDR2 SVGAGI. The CDR3 DNA sequence: TGTGCCAGCAGACAGACAGGGCAGAGCAATCAGCCCCAGCATTTT. Encoded protein: CASRQTGQSNQPQHF.

J is TRBJ2-7 and V is TRBV7-9; D unclear. Deletions cut 1 base from V and 6 bases from J, with 10 bases between. Per the germline V gene, CDR1 is SEHNR and CDR2 is FQNEAQ (reference sequence). The CDR3 sequence is 13 residues long. CDR3 residues: CASSLVLEREQYF. In DNA, the CDR3 is TGTGCCAGCAGCTTAGTTCTAGAGCGCGAGCAGTACTTC.

This rearrangement joins TRBV11-3 to TRBJ2-5, with D maybe TRBD2 (6 bases). Per germline, CDR1 SGHNT and CDR2 YENEEA. The germline V and J ends were trimmed by 5 bases and 5 bases, with 15 bases remaining between them. This CDR3 spans 14 amino acids. The CDR3 spells CASSPGRAGETQYF. The DNA for the CDR3 is TGTGCCAGCAGCCCCGGGCGGGCGGGGGAGACCCAGTACTTC.